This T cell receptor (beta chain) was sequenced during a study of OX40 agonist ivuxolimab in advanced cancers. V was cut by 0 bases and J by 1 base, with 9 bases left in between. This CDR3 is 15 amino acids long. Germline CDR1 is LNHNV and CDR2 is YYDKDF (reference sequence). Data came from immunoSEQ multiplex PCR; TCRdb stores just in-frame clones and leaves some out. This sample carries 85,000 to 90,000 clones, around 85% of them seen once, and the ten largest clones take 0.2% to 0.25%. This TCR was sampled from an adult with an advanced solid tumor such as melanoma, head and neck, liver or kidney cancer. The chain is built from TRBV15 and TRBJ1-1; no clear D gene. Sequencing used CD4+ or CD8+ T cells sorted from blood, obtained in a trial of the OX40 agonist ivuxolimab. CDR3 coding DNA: TGTGCCACCAGCAGAGACAGTCATGGGAACACTGAAGCTTTCTTT. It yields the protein CATSRDSHGNTEAFF.